The rows below give T cell receptor beta chains drawn from one sample of a study of T cells in localized non-small cell lung cancer. Profiled with immunoSEQ multiplex PCR; TCRdb holds only in-frame clones, not every one. The sample records under 15,000 clones, over 25% being singletons. This sample comprised lung tumor tissue, obtained before any cancer treatment. The receptors come from a female donor of 60 years or more with stage I lung adenocarcinoma. Each CDR3 is given with its conserved first and last residue. A D gene is named only where the DNA matches it firmly. Clone size, where shown, is once, few, many, or a class for clones that have expanded.

-	TRBV30	TRBJ1-2	-	CAWSIGPGGYTF
few	TRBV6-8	TRBJ1-2	TRBD1	CASSSQGWGEGYTF
-	TRBV6-8	TRBJ2-5	TRBD2	CASSSLTSDLETQYF
-	TRBV18	TRBJ2-7	-	CASSRGAQTYEQYF
-	TRBV7-5	TRBJ1-3	-	CASSLGVGAGNTIYF
few	TRBV11-3	TRBJ1-5	-	CASSLKTGFSINQPQHF
-	TRBV11-3	TRBJ2-7	TRBD2	CASSQGLAGGRSYEQYF
-	TRBV15	TRBJ1-5	-	CATSGDRGGQPQHF
few	TRBV19	TRBJ1-2	-	CASSRDAGVNYGYTF
-	TRBV19	TRBJ1-1	-	CASSPHLGMNTEAFF
-	TRBV6-8	TRBJ2-1	-	CASSYVSEWNEQFF
-	TRBV19	TRBJ2-5	TRBD1	CASSQGRGQGPETQYF
few	TRBV9	TRBJ1-1	-	CASSPWGVNTEAFF
medium-sized	TRBV6-8	TRBJ2-2	-	CASSRTTGELFF
many	TRBV9	TRBJ1-1	TRBD1	CASSARGGDSEAFF
-	TRBV30	TRBJ1-2	-	CAWSVSRQIYGYTF
many	TRBV11-3	TRBJ1-5	TRBD1	CASSLGQGVFPQHF
-	TRBV19	TRBJ1-2	TRBD1	CASTPGQVRYGYTF
few	TRBV11-3	TRBJ1-6	TRBD1	CASSSRTGNNSPLHF
-	TRBV6-8	TRBJ1-2	TRBD1	CASSYSTGTYGYTF
few	TRBV6-8	TRBJ2-1	TRBD2	CASTAAGLAANNEQFF
few	TRBV6-8	TRBJ1-6	-	CAIGALKESPLHF
-	TRBV11-3	TRBJ1-5	TRBD1	CASTLNRGPQPQHF
-	TRBV29-1	TRBJ1-1	-	CSVVVQGDTEAFF